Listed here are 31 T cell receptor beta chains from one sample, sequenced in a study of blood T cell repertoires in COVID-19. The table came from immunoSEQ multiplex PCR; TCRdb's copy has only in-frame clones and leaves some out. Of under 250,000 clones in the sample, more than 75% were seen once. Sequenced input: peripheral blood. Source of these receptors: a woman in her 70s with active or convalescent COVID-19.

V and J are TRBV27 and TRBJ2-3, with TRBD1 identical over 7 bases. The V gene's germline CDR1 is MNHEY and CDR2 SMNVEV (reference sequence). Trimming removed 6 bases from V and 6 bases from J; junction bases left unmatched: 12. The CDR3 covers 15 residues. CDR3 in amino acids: CASSRRGQRFDTQYF. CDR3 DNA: TGTGCCAGCAGCAGACGGGGACAGAGGTTTGATACGCAGTATTTT.

CDR3 DNA sequence: TGTGCCAGCACCTACAGATCTGGTGAAAAACTGTTTTTT. Its translation: CASTYRSGEKLFF. The chain is built from TRBV7-2 and TRBJ1-4; D is unclear. The germline gives CDR1 SGHTA, CDR2 FQGNSA. The CDR3 sequence is 13 residues long. Between the trimmed V and J ends, which lost 7 bases and 7 bases, there was a span of 13 bases.

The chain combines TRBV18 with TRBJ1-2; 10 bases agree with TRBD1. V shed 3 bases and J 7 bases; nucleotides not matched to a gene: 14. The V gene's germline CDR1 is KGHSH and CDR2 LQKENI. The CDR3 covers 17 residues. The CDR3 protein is CASSPLLPGQGRSGYTF. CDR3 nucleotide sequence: TGTGCCAGCTCACCTCTGCTACCGGGACAGGGGCGGAGTGGCTACACCTTC. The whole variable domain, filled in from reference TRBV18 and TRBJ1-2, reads NAGVMQNPRHLVRRRGQEARLRCSPMKGHSHVYWYRQLPEEGLKFMVYLQKENIIDESGMPKERFSAEFPKEGPSILRIQQVVRGDSAAYFCASSPLLPGQGRSGYTFGSGTRLTVV.

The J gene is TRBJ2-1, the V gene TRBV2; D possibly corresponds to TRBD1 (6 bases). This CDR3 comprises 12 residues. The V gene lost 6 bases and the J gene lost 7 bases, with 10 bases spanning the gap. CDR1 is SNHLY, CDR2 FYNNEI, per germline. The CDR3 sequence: CASSPTGNEQFF. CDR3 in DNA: TGTGCCAGCAGCCCGACAGGAAATGAGCAGTTCTTC.

In nucleotides, the CDR3 is TGTGCCAGCAGCCACGACAGGGGGCGGGAGACCCAGTACTTC. This encodes CASSHDRGRETQYF. The chain couples TRBV7-2 to TRBJ2-5, with 10 positions matching TRBD1. Losses at the gene ends were 5 bases for V and 5 bases for J; bases not matched to a gene: 5. Germline CDR1 reads SGHTA; CDR2 reads FQGNSA. This CDR3 contains 14 residues. The variable domain in full, with the rest retrieved from reference TRBV7-2 and TRBJ2-5, is GAGVSQSPSNKVTEKGKDVELRCDPISGHTALYWYRQSLGQGLEFLIYFQGNSAPDKSGLPSDRFSAERTGGSVSTLTIQRTQQEDSAVYLCASSHDRGRETQYFGPGTRLLVL.

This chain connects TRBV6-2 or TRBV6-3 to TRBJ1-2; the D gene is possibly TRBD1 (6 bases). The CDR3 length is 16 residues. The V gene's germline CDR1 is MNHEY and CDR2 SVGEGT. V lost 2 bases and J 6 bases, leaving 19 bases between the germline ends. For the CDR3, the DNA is TGTGCCAGCAGTTACGCTCTGGGGGCGTTGAGGGATGGCTACACCTTC. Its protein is CASSYALGALRDGYTF.

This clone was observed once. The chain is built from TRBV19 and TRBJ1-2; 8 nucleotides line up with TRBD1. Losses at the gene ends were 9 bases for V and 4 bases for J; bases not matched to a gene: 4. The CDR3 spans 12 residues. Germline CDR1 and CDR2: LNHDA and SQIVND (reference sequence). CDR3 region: CASITGGYGYTF. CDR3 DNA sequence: TGTGCCAGCATAACAGGGGGCTATGGCTACACCTTC.

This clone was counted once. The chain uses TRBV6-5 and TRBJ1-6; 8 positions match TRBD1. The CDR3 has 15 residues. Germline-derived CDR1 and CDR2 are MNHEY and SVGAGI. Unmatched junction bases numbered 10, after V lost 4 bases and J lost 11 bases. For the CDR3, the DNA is TGTGCCAGCAGTTCCCTACAGGGGGGAATGGCACCCCTCCACTTT. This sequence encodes CASSSLQGGMAPLHF.

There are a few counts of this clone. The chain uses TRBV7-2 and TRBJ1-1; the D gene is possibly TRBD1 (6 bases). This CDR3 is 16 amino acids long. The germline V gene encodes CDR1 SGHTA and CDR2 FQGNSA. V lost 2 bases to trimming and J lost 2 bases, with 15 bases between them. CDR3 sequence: CASSLITGLANTEAFF. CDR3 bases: TGTGCCAGCAGCTTAATCACAGGGCTGGCTAACACTGAAGCTTTCTTT.

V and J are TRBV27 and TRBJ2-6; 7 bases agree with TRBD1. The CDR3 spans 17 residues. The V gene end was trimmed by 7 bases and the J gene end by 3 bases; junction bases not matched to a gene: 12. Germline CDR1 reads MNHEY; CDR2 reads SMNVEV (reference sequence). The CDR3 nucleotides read TGTGCCAGCACCAATCGGTGGGACAGTTATGGGGCCAACGTCCTGACTTTC. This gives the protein CASTNRWDSYGANVLTF.

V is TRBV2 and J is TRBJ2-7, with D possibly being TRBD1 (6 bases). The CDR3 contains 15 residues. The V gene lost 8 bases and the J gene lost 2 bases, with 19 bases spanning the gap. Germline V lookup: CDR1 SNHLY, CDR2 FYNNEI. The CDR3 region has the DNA TGTGCCAGCCTTAGGTACAGGGAAACGACCTACGAGCAGTACTTC. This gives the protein CASLRYRETTYEQYF.

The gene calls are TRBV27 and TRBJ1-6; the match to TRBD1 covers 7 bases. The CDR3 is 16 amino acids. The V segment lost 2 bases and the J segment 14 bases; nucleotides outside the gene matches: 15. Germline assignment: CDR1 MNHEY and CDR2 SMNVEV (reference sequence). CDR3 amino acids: CASSLRSLDRPITLHF. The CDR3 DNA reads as TGTGCCAGCAGTTTAAGGTCCCTGGACAGGCCCATAACCCTCCACTTT.

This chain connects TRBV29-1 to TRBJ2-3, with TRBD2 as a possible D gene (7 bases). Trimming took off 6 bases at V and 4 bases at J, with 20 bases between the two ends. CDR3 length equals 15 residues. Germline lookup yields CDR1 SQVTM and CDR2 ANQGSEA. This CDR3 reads CSVTTPGGDADTQYF. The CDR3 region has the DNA TGCAGCGTCACTACGCCGGGGGGCGACGCAGATACGCAGTATTTT.

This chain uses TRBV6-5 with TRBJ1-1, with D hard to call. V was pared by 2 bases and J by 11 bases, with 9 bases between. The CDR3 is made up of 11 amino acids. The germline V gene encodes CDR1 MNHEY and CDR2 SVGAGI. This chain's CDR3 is CASSYNFEAFF. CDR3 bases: TGTGCCAGCAGTTACAATTTTGAGGCTTTCTTT.

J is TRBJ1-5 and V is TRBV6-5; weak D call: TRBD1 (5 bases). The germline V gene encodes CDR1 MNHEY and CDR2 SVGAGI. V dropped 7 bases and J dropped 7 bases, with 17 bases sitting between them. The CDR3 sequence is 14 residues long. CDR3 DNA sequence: TGTGCCAGCATCGAAGGGGAGGCTGGCCAGCCCCAGCATTTT. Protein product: CASIEGEAGQPQHF.

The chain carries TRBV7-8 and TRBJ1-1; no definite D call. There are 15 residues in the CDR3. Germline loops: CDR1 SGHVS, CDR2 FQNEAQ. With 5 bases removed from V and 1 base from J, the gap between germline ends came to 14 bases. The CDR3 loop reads CASSREPGTNTEAFF. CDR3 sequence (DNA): TGTGCCAGCAGCCGGGAGCCGGGAACGAACACTGAAGCTTTCTTT.

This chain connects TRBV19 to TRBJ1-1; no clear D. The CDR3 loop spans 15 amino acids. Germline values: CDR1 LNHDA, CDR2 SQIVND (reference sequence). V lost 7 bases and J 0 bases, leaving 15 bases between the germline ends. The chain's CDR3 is CASILGNPLNTEAFF. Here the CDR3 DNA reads TGTGCCAGTATCCTAGGTAATCCCCTGAACACTGAAGCTTTCTTT.

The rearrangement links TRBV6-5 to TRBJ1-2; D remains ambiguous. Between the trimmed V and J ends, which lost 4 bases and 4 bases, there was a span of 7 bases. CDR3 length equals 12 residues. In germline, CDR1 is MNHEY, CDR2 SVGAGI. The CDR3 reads CASSSEVYGYTF. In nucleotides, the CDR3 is TGTGCCAGCAGTTCAGAAGTCTATGGCTACACCTTC.

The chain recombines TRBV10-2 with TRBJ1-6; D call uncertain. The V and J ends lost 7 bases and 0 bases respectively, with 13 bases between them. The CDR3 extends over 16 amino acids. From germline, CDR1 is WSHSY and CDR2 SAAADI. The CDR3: CASKNWPSSYNSPLHF. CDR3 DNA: TGCGCCAGCAAGAATTGGCCTAGCTCCTATAATTCACCCCTCCACTTT.

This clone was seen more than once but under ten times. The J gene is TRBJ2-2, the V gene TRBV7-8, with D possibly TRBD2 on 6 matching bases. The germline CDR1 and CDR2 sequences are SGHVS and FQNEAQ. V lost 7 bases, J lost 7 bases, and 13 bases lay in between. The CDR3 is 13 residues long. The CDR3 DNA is TGTGCCAGCAAACTAGCCGGAAACGGGGAGCTGTTTTTT. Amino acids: CASKLAGNGELFF.

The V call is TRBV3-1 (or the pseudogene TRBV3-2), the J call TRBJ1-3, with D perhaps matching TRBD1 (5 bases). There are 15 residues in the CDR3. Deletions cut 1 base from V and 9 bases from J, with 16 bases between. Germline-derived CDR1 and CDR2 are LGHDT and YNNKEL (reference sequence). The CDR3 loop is CASSQVSGMSGTIYF. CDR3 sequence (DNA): TGTGCCAGCAGCCAAGTGTCAGGGATGTCGGGCACCATATATTTT.

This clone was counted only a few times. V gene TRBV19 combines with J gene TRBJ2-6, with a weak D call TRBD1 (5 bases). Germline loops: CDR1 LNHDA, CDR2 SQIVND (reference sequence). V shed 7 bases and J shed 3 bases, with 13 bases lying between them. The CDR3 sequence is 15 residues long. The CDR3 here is CASTLTDLGANVLTF. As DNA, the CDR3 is TGTGCCAGTACACTGACAGATCTTGGGGCCAACGTCCTGACTTTC.

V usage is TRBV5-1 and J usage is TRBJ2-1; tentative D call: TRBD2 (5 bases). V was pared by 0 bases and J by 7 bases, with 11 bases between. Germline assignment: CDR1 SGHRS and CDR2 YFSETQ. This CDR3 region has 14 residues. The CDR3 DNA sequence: TGCGCCAGCAGCTTGGGGACTCCGGGAAATGAGCAGTTCTTC. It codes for CASSLGTPGNEQFF. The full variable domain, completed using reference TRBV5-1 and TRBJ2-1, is KAGVTQTPRYLIKTRGQQVTLSCSPISGHRSVSWYQQTPGQGLQFLFEYFSETQRNKGNFPGRFSGRQFSNSRSEMNVSTLELGDSALYLCASSLGTPGNEQFFGPGTRLTVL.

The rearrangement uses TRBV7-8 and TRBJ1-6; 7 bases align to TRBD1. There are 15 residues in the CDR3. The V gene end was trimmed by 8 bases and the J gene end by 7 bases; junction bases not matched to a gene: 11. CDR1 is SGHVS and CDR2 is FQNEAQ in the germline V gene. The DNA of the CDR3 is TGTGCCAGCCTCCCTGGGGACAGTAAAAATTCACCCCTCCACTTT. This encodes CASLPGDSKNSPLHF.

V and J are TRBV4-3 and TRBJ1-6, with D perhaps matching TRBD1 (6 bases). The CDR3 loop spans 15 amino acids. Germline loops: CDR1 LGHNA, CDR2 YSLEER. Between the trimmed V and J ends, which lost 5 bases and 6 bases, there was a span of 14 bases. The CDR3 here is CASSARTDSNSPLHF. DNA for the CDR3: TGCGCCAGCAGCGCCCGGACGGACAGTAATTCACCCCTCCACTTT.

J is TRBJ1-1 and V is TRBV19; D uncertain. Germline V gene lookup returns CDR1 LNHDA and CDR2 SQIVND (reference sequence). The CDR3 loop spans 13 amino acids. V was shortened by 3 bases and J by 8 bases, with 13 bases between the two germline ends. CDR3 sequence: CASSMSRGSEAFF. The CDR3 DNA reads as TGTGCCAGTAGTATGTCCCGGGGTTCCGAAGCTTTCTTT. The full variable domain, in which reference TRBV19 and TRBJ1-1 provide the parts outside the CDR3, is DGGITQSPKYLFRKEGQNVTLSCEQNLNHDAMYWYRQDPGQGLRLIYYSQIVNDFQKGDIAEGYSVSREKKESFPLTVTSAQKNPTAFYLCASSMSRGSEAFFGQGTRLTVV.

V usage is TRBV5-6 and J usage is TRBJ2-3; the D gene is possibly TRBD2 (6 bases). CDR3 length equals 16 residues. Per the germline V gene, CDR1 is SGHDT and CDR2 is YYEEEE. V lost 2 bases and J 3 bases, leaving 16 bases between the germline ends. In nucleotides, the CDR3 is TGTGCCAGCAGCTTTAGGATCCGGGGGACGACAGATACGCAGTATTTT. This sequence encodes CASSFRIRGTTDTQYF.

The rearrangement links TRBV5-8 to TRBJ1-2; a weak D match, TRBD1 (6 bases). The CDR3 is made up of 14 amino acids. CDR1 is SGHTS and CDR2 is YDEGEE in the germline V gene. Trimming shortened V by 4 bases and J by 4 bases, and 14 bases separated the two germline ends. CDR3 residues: CASSPMADSYGYTF. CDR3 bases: TGTGCCAGCAGCCCGATGGCGGACAGCTATGGCTACACCTTC.

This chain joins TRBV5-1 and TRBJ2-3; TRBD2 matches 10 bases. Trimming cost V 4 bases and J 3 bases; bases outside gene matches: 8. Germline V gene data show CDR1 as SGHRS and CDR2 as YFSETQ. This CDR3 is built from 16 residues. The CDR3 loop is CASSPAVAGGTDTQYF. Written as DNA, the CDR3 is TGCGCCAGCAGCCCCGCCGTAGCGGGGGGTACAGATACGCAGTATTTT.

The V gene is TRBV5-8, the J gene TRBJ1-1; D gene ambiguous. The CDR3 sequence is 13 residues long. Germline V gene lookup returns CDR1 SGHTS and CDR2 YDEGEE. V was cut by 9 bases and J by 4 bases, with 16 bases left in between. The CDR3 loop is CAIRTLSSTEAFF. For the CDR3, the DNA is TGTGCCATCAGAACTCTATCTTCCACTGAAGCTTTCTTT.

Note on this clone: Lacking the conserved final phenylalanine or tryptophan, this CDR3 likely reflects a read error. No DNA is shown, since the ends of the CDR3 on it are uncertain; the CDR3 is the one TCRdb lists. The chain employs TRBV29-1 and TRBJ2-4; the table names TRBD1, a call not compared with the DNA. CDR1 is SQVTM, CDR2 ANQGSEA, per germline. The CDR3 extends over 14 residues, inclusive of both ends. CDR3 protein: CSVEPDRGVPRYLV.